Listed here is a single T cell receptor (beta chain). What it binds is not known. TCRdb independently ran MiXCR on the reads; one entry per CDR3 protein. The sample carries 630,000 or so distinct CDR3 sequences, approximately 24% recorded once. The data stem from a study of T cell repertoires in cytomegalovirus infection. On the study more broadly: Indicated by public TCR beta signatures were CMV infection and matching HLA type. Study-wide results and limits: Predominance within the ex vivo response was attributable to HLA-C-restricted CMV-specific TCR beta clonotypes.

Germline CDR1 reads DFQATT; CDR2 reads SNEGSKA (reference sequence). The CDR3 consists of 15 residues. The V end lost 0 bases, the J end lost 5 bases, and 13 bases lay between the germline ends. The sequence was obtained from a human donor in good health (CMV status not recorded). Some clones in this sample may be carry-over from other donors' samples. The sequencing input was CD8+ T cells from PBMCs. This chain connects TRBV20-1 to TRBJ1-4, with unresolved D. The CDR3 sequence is CSARDLSTLNEKLFF. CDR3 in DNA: TGCAGTGCTAGAGATCTATCTACCCTGAATGAAAAACTGTTTTTT.